This TCR beta chain was recorded in a study of identical twins. Study observations and caveats: Models underestimated TCR alpha sharing (out-of-frame) in monozygotic twins.

TCRdb recomputed calls from the 5' RACE reads with MiXCR, one row per CDR3 protein. In the table there are a few hundred thousand distinct CDR3 sequences, about a fifth of which are singletons. A single count supports this clonotype. Its specificity is unknown. This CDR3 is built from 15 residues. V gave up 4 bases and J gave up 7 bases; unmatched junction bases: 10. From germline, CDR1 is SQVTM and CDR2 ANQGSEA. Each donor was a healthy Caucasian. V is TRBV29-1 and J is TRBJ2-2; 9 bases fit TRBD2. This receptor was taken from a man aged 45-60 years in good health. The sample taken for sequencing was naive T cells sorted from blood. The CDR3 bases are TGCAGCGTTGTAGTGTTGACTAGCGGAGTCGGGGAGCTGTTTTTT. Translation: CSVVVLTSGVGELFF.